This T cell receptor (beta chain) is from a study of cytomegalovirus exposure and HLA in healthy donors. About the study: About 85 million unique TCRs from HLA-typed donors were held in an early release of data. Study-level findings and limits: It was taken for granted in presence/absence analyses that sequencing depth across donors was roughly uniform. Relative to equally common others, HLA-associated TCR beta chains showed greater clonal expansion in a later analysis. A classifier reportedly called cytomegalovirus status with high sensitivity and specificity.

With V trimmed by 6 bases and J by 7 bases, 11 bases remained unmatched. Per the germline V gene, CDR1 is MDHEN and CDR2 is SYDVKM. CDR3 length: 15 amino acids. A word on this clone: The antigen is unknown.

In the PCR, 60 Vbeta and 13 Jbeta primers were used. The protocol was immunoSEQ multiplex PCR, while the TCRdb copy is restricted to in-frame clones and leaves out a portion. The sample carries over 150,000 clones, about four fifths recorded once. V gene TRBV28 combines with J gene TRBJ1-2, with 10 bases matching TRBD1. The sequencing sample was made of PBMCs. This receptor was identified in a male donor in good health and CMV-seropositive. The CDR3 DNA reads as TGTGCCAGCAGCCCCGTCGGGGACAGGGGATTTGGCTACACCTTC. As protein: CASSPVGDRGFGYTF.